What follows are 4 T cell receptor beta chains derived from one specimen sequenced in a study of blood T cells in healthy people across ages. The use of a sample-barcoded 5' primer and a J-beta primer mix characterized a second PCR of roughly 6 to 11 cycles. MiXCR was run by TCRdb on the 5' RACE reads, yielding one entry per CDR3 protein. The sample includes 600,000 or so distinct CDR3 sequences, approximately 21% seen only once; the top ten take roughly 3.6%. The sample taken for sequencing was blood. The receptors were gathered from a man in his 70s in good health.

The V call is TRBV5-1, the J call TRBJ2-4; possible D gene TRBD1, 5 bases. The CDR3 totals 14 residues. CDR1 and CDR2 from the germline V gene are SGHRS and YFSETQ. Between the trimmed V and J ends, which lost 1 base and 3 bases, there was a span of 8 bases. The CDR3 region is CASSLQGVKNIQYF. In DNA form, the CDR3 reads TGCGCCAGCAGCTTGCAGGGCGTCAAAAACATTCAGTACTTC.

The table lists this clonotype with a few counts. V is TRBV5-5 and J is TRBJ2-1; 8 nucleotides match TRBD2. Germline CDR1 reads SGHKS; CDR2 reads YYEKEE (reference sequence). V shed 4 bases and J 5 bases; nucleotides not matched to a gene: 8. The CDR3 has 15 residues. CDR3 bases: TGTGCCAGCAGCCCCCCTCTTAGCGGGGACAATGAGCAGTTCTTC. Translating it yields CASSPPLSGDNEQFF.

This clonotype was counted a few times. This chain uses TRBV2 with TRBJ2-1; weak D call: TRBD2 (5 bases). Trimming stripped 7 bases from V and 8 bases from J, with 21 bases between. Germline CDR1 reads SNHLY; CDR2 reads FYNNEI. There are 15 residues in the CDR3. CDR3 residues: CASTQASTRSHEQFF. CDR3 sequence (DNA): TGTGCCAGCACCCAGGCTTCTACTAGATCCCATGAGCAGTTCTTC. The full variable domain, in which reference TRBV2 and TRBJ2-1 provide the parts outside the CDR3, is EPEVTQTPSHQVTQMGQEVILRCVPISNHLYFYWYRQILGQKVEFLVSFYNNEISEKSEIFDDQFSVERPDGSNFTLKIRSTKLEDSAMYFCASTQASTRSHEQFFGPGTRLTVL.

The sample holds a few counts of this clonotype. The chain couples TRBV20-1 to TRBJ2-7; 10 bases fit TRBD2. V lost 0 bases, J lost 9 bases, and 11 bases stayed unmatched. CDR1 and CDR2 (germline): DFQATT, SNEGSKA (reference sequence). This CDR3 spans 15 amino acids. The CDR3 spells CSARDLLAGAGGQYF. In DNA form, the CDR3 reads TGCAGTGCTAGAGATCTCCTAGCGGGGGCCGGGGGGCAGTACTTC.